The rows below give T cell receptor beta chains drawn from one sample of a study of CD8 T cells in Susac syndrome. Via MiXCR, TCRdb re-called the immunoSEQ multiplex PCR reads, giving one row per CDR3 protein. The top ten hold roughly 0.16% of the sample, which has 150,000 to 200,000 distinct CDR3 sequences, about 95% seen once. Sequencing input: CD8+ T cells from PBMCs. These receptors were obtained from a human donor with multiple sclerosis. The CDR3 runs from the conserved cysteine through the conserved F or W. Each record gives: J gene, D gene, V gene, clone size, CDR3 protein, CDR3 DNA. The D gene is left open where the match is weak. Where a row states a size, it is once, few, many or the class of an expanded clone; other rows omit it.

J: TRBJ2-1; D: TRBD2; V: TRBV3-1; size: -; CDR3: CASSQVGGGTNEQFF; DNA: TGTGCCAGCAGCCAAGTCGGCGGGGGGACAAATGAGCAGTTCTTC
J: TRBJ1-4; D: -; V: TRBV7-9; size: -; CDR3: CASSLEGRAEKLFF; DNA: TGTGCCAGCAGCTTGGAGGGGCGAGCTGAAAAACTGTTTTTT
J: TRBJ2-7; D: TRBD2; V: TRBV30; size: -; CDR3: CAWSLAGAYEQYF; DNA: TGTGCCTGGAGTCTAGCGGGGGCCTACGAGCAGTACTTC
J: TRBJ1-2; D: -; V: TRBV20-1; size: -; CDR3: CSATFPALNYGYTF; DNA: TGCAGTGCAACATTCCCCGCCCTTAACTATGGCTACACCTTC
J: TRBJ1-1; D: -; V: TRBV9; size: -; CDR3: CASSVGGGSEAFF; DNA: TGTGCCAGCAGCGTAGGAGGAGGGAGTGAAGCTTTCTTT
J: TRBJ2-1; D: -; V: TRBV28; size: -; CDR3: CASSLPFTGRSEQFF; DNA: TGTGCCAGCAGTCTTCCATTTACAGGGCGGAGTGAGCAGTTCTTC
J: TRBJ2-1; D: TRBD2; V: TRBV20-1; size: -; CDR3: CSARDSASGGYEQFF; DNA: TGCAGTGCTAGAGATTCGGCTAGCGGGGGATATGAGCAGTTCTTC
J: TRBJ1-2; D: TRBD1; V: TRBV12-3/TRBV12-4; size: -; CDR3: CASSLGQGDGYTF; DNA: TGTGCCAGCAGTTTAGGACAGGGTGATGGCTACACCTTC
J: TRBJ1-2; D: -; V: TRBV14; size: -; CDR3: CASSQLDPSNYGYTF; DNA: TGTGCCAGCAGCCAATTAGACCCGTCTAACTATGGCTACACCTTC
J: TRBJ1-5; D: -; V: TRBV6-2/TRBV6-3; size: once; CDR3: CASSEHRAQPQHF; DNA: TGTGCCAGCAGTGAACACAGGGCTCAGCCCCAGCATTTT
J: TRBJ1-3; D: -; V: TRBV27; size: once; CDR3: CASSLTSMGGNTIYF; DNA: TGTGCCAGCAGCCTAACGAGCATGGGTGGAAACACCATATATTTT
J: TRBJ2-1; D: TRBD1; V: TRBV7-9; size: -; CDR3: CASSSRDRGPPSSYNEQFF; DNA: TGTGCCAGCAGCTCCCGGGACAGGGGGCCTCCAAGCTCCTACAATGAGCAGTTCTTC
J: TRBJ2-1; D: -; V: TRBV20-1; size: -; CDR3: CSAWDRNEQFF; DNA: TGCAGTGCCTGGGACCGCAATGAGCAGTTCTTC
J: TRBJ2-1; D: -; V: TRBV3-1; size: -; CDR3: CASSRLSNEQFF; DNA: TGTGCCAGCAGCCGCTTGAGCAATGAGCAGTTCTTC
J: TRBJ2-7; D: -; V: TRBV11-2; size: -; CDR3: CASSLGHSYEQYF; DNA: TGTGCCAGCAGCTTAGGACACAGCTACGAGCAGTACTTC
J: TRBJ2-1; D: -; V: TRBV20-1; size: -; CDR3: CSARVGIEQFF; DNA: TGCAGTGCTAGGGTAGGGATTGAGCAGTTCTTC
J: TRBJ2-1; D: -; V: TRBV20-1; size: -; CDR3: CSARGTDVKAVNEQFF; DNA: TGCAGTGCTCGGGGGACAGACGTCAAAGCGGTCAATGAGCAGTTCTTC
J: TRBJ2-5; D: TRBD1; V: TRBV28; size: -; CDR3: CASSLTGQGIGETQYF; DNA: TGTGCCAGCAGTCTTACGGGACAGGGGATCGGGGAGACCCAGTACTTC
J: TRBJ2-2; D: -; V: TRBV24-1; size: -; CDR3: CATSEAGNTGELFF; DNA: TGTGCCACCAGTGAAGCAGGGAACACCGGGGAGCTGTTTTTT
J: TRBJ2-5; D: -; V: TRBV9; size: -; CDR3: CASSVEVGSRETQYF; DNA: TGTGCCAGCAGCGTAGAGGTAGGCTCGCGAGAGACCCAGTACTTC
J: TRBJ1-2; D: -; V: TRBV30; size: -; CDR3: CAWDGYTF; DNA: TGTGCCTGGGATGGCTACACCTTC
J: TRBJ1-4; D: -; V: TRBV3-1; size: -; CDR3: CASSQDGGTRREKLFF; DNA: TGTGCCAGCAGCCAAGATGGGGGGACCAGGCGTGAAAAACTGTTTTTT
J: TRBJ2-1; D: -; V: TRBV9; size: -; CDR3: CASSVGGVPEQFF; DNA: TGTGCCAGCAGCGTAGGTGGAGTGCCCGAGCAGTTCTTC
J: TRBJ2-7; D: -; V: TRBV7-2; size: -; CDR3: CASSLAGGTEIYEQYF; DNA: TGTGCCAGCAGCTTAGCTGGAGGGACAGAGATCTACGAGCAGTACTTC
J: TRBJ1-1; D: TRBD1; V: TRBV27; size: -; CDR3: CASSLTGYTEAFF; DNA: TGTGCCAGCAGTTTGACAGGGTACACTGAAGCTTTCTTT
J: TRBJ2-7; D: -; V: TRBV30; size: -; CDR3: CAYYGGSYEQYF; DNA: TGTGCCTACTATGGGGGGTCCTACGAGCAGTACTTC
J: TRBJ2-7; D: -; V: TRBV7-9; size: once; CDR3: CASSLGGQDYYEQYF; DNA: TGTGCCAGCAGCTTAGGCGGACAGGACTACTACGAGCAGTACTTC
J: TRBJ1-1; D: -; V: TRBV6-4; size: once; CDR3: CASSERENTEAFF; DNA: TGTGCCAGCAGTGAACGGGAGAACACTGAAGCTTTCTTT
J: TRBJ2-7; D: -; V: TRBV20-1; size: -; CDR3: CSASSTRTDSYEQYF; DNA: TGCAGTGCCAGTAGTACCCGGACTGACTCCTACGAGCAGTACTTC
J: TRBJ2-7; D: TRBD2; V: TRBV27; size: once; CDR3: CASSPWTSSYEQYF; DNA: TGTGCCAGCAGTCCGTGGACTAGCTCCTACGAGCAGTACTTC
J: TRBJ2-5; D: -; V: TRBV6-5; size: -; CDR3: CASSYGTGGAGETQYF; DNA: TGTGCCAGCAGTTACGGAACAGGAGGGGCCGGGGAGACCCAGTACTTC
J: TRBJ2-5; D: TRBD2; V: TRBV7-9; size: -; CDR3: CASSPASGSPETQYF; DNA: TGTGCCAGCAGCCCTGCTAGCGGGAGTCCTGAGACCCAGTACTTC
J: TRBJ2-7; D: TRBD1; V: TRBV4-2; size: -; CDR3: CASSHGQGLDYEQYF; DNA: TGTGCCAGCAGCCACGGACAGGGGCTAGACTACGAGCAGTACTTC
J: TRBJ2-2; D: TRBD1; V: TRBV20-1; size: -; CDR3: CSAIGSGRGYSGELFF; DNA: TGCAGTGCTATTGGTTCGGGCAGGGGGTATTCCGGGGAGCTGTTTTTT
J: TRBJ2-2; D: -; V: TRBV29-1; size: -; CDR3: CSVVKDTGELFF; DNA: TGCAGCGTTGTCAAGGACACCGGGGAGCTGTTTTTT
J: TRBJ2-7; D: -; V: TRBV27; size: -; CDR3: CASSQLGFNEQYF; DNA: TGTGCCAGCAGCCAGTTAGGGTTCAACGAGCAGTACTTC
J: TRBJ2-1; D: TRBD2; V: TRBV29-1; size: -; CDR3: CSGSGAGEQFF; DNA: TGCAGCGGCTCGGGAGCGGGGGAGCAGTTCTTC
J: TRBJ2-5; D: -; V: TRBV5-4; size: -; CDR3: CASSAAPPAGQETQYF; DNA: TGTGCCAGCAGCGCAGCACCGCCGGCAGGACAAGAGACCCAGTACTTC
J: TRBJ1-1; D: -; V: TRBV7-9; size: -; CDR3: CASRQTTASREAFF; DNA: TGTGCCAGCAGGCAGACGACGGCGAGCCGTGAAGCTTTCTTT